This T cell receptor beta chain was retrieved from a study of blood T cell repertoires in COVID-19. Background on the study: Donors in the United States, Italy and Spain gave samples during acute or convalescent COVID-19. T cells, B-cell-depleted T cells, or PBMCs supplied cDNA or gDNA.

Germline CDR1 reads LGHDT; CDR2 reads YNNKEL (reference sequence). This CDR3 is built from 14 residues. The V and J ends lost 3 bases and 5 bases, in that order; junction bases with no gene match: 6. Generated by immunoSEQ multiplex PCR, the TCRdb table keeps only in-frame clones and is missing some. Among under 75,000 clones listed, more than 75% were seen once. This chain joins TRBV3-1 (or the pseudogene TRBV3-2) and TRBJ1-1; 7 bases fit TRBD1. Sample: peripheral blood. The TCR was taken from a woman under 30 with acute or convalescent COVID-19. The CDR3 loop reads CASSHRQGRTEAFF. The DNA of the CDR3 is TGTGCCAGCAGCCATCGACAGGGAAGGACTGAAGCTTTCTTT.